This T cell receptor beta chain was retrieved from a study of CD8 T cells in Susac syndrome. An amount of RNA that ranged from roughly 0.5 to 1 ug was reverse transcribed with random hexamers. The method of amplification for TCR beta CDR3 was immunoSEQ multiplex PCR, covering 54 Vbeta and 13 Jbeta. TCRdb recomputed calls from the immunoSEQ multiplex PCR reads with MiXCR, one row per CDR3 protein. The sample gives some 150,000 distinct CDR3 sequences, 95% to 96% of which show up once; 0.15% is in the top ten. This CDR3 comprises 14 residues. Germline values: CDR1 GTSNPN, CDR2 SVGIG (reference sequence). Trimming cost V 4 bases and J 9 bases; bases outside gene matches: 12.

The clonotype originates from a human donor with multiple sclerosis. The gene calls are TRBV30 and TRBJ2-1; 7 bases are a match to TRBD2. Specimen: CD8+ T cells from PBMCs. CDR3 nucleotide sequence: TGTGCCTGGACCCCCGGGGGGACTTGGAGTGAGCAGTTCTTC. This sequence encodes CAWTPGGTWSEQFF.